These 22 T cell receptor beta chains originate from one sample sequenced in a study of shared clonotypes between healthy human individuals (TCRdb year 2020). Library method: the immunoSEQ multiplex PCR assay. TCRdb carries this immuneACCESS record with in-frame sequences only. Its versions omit some clonotypes, under half of them owing to an unresolved V gene in the studies checked, with the rest unexplained. Recorded for this sample are over a million clones; more than 60% of them occurred a single time. Jointly, the top ten make up 1.5% of the sample. Sequenced input: memory CD4+ T cells sorted from blood. The cell subset or site label corresponds to: CD45RA-negative fraction. The origin of the receptors is a young man in good health.

This rearrangement joins TRBV5-1 to TRBJ1-4, with D tentatively TRBD1 (6 bases). The germline V gene encodes CDR1 SGHRS and CDR2 YFSETQ. The CDR3 totals 15 residues. V lost 0 bases and J lost 5, with 11 bases in between. The CDR3 DNA sequence: TGCGCCAGCAGCTTGGGACAGGTCAGCAATGAAAAACTGTTTTTT. Residues: CASSLGQVSNEKLFF.

J is TRBJ2-3 and V is TRBV29-1, with TRBD2 as a possible D gene (5 bases). Trimming took off 7 bases at V and 4 bases at J, with 18 bases between the two ends. Per the germline V gene, CDR1 is SQVTM and CDR2 is ANQGSEA. The CDR3 has 14 amino acids. The CDR3 coding sequence is TGCAGCGCCGAGGCGGGTTTCCCCCCAGATACGCAGTATTTT. It is translated as CSAEAGFPPDTQYF.

The genes are TRBV5-4 and TRBJ2-5; 8 bases match TRBD2. J lost 5 bases, V lost 4 bases, and 16 bases had no gene match. The CDR3 loop spans 17 amino acids. Germline V gene data show CDR1 as SGHNT and CDR2 as YYREEE (reference sequence). This chain's CDR3 is CASSPRLASGSGETQYF. DNA of the CDR3: TGTGCCAGCAGCCCTCGGTTGGCTAGCGGGTCAGGGGAGACCCAGTACTTC.

The chain links TRBV5-4 to TRBJ2-3; D is undetermined. CDR1 and CDR2 from the germline V gene are SGHNT and YYREEE (reference sequence). V was pared by 4 bases and J by 3 bases, with 24 bases between. The CDR3 is 18 residues long. Here the CDR3 reads CASSPGPQLSRRTDTQYF. DNA of the CDR3: TGTGCCAGCAGCCCCGGGCCCCAGTTGTCTAGAAGGACAGATACGCAGTATTTT. The whole variable domain, remainder taken from reference TRBV5-4 and TRBJ2-3, is ETGVTQSPTHLIKTRGQQVTLRCSSQSGHNTVSWYQQALGQGPQFIFQYYREEENGRGNFPPRFSGLQFPNYSSELNVNALELDDSALYLCASSPGPQLSRRTDTQYFGPGTRLTVL.

This clone was counted once. This chain's CDR3 is CASSGVPSWYQETQYF. In DNA form, the CDR3 reads TGTGCCAGCAGTGGAGTACCCAGTTGGTACCAAGAGACCCAGTACTTC. The chain recombines TRBV2 with TRBJ2-5; D is unclear. This CDR3 has 16 residues. The germline V gene has CDR1 SNHLY and CDR2 FYNNEI. The ends were cut back, 4 bases at V and 0 bases at J, with 15 bases in the middle.

This clone was seen only once. The chain carries TRBV10-1 and TRBJ2-3; 7 bases are shared with TRBD2. The CDR3 is made up of 16 amino acids. Germline CDR1 reads WNHNN; CDR2 reads SYGVQD (reference sequence). The J segment lost 5 bases and the V segment lost 0 bases, leaving 8 bases of the junction unmatched. The CDR3 nucleotides read TGCGCCAGCAGTGAGTCGAAGGGAGGGGCGGTAGATACGCAGTATTTT. This codes for CASSESKGGAVDTQYF.

This sequence joins TRBV30 and TRBJ2-7; 7 bases are a match to TRBD2. The CDR3 is 12 residues long. Trimming removed 4 bases from V and 13 bases from J; junction bases left unmatched: 13. Germline V gene sequence: CDR1 GTSNPN, CDR2 SVGIG (reference sequence). CDR3 sequence: CAWIQETSHIYF. The CDR3 DNA reads as TGTGCCTGGATTCAGGAGACTAGCCACATTTACTTC.

This clone was counted between two and nine times. This rearrangement joins TRBV11-2 to TRBJ1-1, with 8 bases matching TRBD1. With 6 bases clipped from V and 5 bases from J, the junction kept 8 bases outside the gene matches. Germline V CDR1 and CDR2: SGHAT, FQNNGV. The CDR3 length is 14 residues. CDR3 sequence reads: CASSALWTGTEAFF. In DNA, the CDR3 is TGTGCCAGCAGTGCTTTATGGACAGGGACTGAAGCTTTCTTT.

The CDR3, as DNA: TGTGCCAGTAGTATGTTAGGCGGAGCCTCCCAAGGCACTGAAGCTTTCTTT. This translates into CASSMLGGASQGTEAFF. This sequence joins TRBV19 and TRBJ1-1, with D unclear. Per the germline V gene, CDR1 is LNHDA and CDR2 is SQIVND (reference sequence). Trimming removed 3 bases from V and 4 bases from J, with 21 bases in between. CDR3 size: 17 residues.

V is TRBV7-9 and J is TRBJ1-1, with a weak D call TRBD1 (5 bases). V was cut by 1 base and J by 2 bases, with 8 bases left in between. Germline-derived CDR1 and CDR2 are SEHNR and FQNEAQ (reference sequence). This CDR3 contains 14 residues. The DNA of the CDR3 is TGTGCCAGCAGCTTAGGGGGGGAAAACACTGAAGCTTTCTTT. Protein sequence: CASSLGGENTEAFF.

This clone was seen more than once but under ten times. V is TRBV20-1 and J is TRBJ2-5, with D unresolved. The CDR3 contains 10 residues. V lost 6 bases and J lost 1, with 3 bases in between. Germline V gives CDR1 DFQATT, CDR2 SNEGSKA (reference sequence). Here the CDR3 DNA reads TGCAGTGCCTTCCAAGAGACCCAGTACTTC. Protein sequence: CSAFQETQYF.

A single count supports this clone. The V gene is TRBV4-1, the J gene TRBJ2-1; 11 nucleotides align to TRBD2. V lost 0 bases to trimming and J lost 5 bases; unmatched junction nucleotides: 6. Per the germline V gene, CDR1 is MGHRA and CDR2 is YSYEKL. This CDR3 is 17 amino acids long. CDR3 protein: CASSQDGTSGRHNEQFF. The CDR3 DNA sequence: TGCGCCAGCAGCCAAGATGGGACTAGCGGACGCCACAATGAGCAGTTCTTC.

A single count supports this clone. The chain is built from TRBV7-2 and TRBJ2-7; 7 nucleotides line up with TRBD2. V lost 2 bases to trimming and J lost 2 bases; unmatched junction nucleotides: 15. Germline CDR1 and CDR2: SGHTA and FQGNSA. This CDR3 has 18 residues. The CDR3 region is CASSLWGFSGDAAYEQYF. For the CDR3, the DNA is TGTGCCAGCAGCTTATGGGGGTTCAGCGGGGACGCGGCCTACGAGCAGTACTTC.

The rearrangement uses TRBV7-2 and TRBJ1-1, with 7 nucleotides matching TRBD1. The trim removed 2 bases at V and 5 bases at J, leaving 8 bases unmatched. The CDR3 is 15 residues long. Germline CDR1 reads SGHTA; CDR2 reads FQGNSA. The CDR3 nucleotides are TGTGCCAGCAGCTTAAAGGGGGCTCTGCGGACTGAAGCTTTCTTT. Amino acids: CASSLKGALRTEAFF.

This CDR3 reads CASSDGPSSYEQYF. As DNA, the CDR3 is TGTGCCAGCAGTGATGGCCCGAGCTCCTACGAGCAGTACTTC. J is TRBJ2-7 and V is TRBV6-1; D is unresolved. CDR3 length: 14 residues. The ends were cut back, 3 bases at V and 0 bases at J, with 9 bases in the middle. CDR1 is MNHNS, CDR2 SASEGT, per germline.

This clone was picked up one time. The chain uses TRBV12-5 and TRBJ2-7, with D possibly matching TRBD1 (6 bases). V was clipped by 5 bases and J by 4 bases, with 15 bases between them. The CDR3 sequence is 14 residues long. CDR1 and CDR2 from the germline V gene are LGHNT and FRNRAP. The CDR3 reads CASGLPTRGYEQYF. CDR3 bases: TGTGCTAGTGGTCTACCCACCAGGGGTTACGAGCAGTACTTC. Full variable domain (rest looked up from reference TRBV12-5 and TRBJ2-7): DARVTQTPRHKVTEMGQEVTMRCQPILGHNTVFWYRQTMMQGLELLAYFRNRAPLDDSGMPKDRFSAEMPDATLATLKIQPSEPRDSAVYFCASGLPTRGYEQYFGPGTRLTVT.

This chain links TRBV4-1 with TRBJ1-3, with TRBD1 matching over 8 bases. Trimming took 2 bases from V and 3 from J; bases not matched to a gene: 3. Germline values: CDR1 MGHRA, CDR2 YSYEKL. This CDR3 comprises 15 residues. The CDR3 bases are TGCGCCAGCAGCCAACAGGGGGCAGGTGGAAACACCATATATTTT. Protein: CASSQQGAGGNTIYF.

The chain is built from TRBV6-5 and TRBJ1-1; D may be TRBD1 (5 bases). V dropped 4 bases and J dropped 4 bases, with 16 bases sitting between them. The CDR3 is 15 residues long. Germline loops: CDR1 MNHEY, CDR2 SVGAGI. In nucleotides, the CDR3 is TGTGCCAGCAGTTGGGGGGGACTTGCGGGCACTGAAGCTTTCTTT. Amino acids: CASSWGGLAGTEAFF.

A word on this clone: The same CDR3 can be traced to other DNA sequences in this sample. The chain recombines TRBV7-2 with TRBJ1-3; D is unclear. Trimming left V 3 bases short and J 5 bases short, with 2 bases between. This CDR3 spans 11 amino acids. The germline V gene has CDR1 SGHTA and CDR2 FQGNSA. CDR3 coding DNA: TGTGCCAGCAGCTTGAGAAACACCATATATTTT. Encoded protein: CASSLRNTIYF. The whole variable domain, filled in from reference TRBV7-2 and TRBJ1-3, reads GAGVSQSPSNKVTEKGKDVELRCDPISGHTALYWYRQSLGQGLEFLIYFQGNSAPDKSGLPSDRFSAERTGGSVSTLTIQRTQQEDSAVYLCASSLRNTIYFGEGSWLTVV.

This clone appeared a few times. The sample has other DNA sequences that encode this CDR3 too. This chain links TRBV28 with TRBJ2-3; TRBD2 agrees at 8 bases. From germline, CDR1 is MDHEN and CDR2 SYDVKM. This CDR3 has 16 amino acids. J lost 1 base, V lost 5 bases, and 8 bases had no gene match. The CDR3 protein is CASSPPAGDGTDTQYF. As DNA, the CDR3 is TGTGCCAGCAGTCCACCAGCGGGGGACGGCACAGATACGCAGTATTTT. Complete variable domain (other parts from reference TRBV28 and TRBJ2-3): DVKVTQSSRYLVKRTGEKVFLECVQDMDHENMFWYRQDPGLGLRLIYFSYDVKMKEKGDIPEGYSVSREKKERFSLILESASTNQTSMYLCASSPPAGDGTDTQYFGPGTRLTVL.

The chain carries TRBV9 and TRBJ2-3; D is possibly TRBD1 (5 bases). Germline V gene lookup returns CDR1 SGDLS and CDR2 YYNGEE. This CDR3 comprises 16 residues. V gave up 0 bases and J gave up 2 bases, with 13 bases separating them. Here the CDR3 reads CASSVVPQGITDTQYF. The CDR3 bases are TGTGCCAGCAGCGTAGTCCCCCAGGGCATCACAGATACGCAGTATTTT.

V gene TRBV7-9 combines with J gene TRBJ1-3; D is undetermined. This CDR3 contains 16 residues. V lost 1 base to trimming and J lost 0 bases, with 10 bases between them. The germline gives CDR1 SEHNR, CDR2 FQNEAQ (reference sequence). The DNA for the CDR3 is TGTGCCAGCAGCTTAGAGGGCCGTACCTCTGGAAACACCATATATTTT. This encodes CASSLEGRTSGNTIYF.